This TCR beta chain was observed in a study of blood T cell repertoires in COVID-19. Germline V CDR1 and CDR2: SGHAT, FQNNGV. The CDR3 totals 14 residues. The V gene end was trimmed by 5 bases and the J gene end by 4 bases; junction bases not matched to a gene: 6. This clone showed up just a few times. Only in-frame clones appear in the TCRdb table, and some are missing; sequencing was by immunoSEQ multiplex PCR. Of 300,000 to 350,000 clones in the sample, roughly 88% were seen once. This sequence joins TRBV11-2 and TRBJ1-1; the match to TRBD1 covers 8 bases. This clonotype originated in a man aged 30 to 45 who had recovered from COVID-19. The sequenced sample was PBMCs or T cells enriched from blood (not recorded which). In DNA form, the CDR3 reads TGTGCCAGCAGCCTATCCACAGGGGGCACTGAAGCTTTCTTT. Amino acids: CASSLSTGGTEAFF. Full variable domain (outside the CDR3, taken from reference TRBV11-2 and TRBJ1-1): EAGVAQSPRYKIIEKRQSVAFWCNPISGHATLYWYQQILGQGPKLLIQFQNNGVVDDSQLPKDRFSAERLKGVDSTLKIQPAKLEDSAVYLCASSLSTGGTEAFFGQGTRLTVV.